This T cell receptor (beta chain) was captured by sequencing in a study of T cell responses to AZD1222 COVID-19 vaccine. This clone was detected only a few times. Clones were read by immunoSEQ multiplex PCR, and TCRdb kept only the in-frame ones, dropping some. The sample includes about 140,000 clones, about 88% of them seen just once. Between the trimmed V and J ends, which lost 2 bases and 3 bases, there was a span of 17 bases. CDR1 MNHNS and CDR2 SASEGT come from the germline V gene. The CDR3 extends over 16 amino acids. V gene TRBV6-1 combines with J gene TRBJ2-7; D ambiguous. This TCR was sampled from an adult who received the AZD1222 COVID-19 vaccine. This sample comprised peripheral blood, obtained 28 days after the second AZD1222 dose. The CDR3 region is CASSEIYAGELYEQYF. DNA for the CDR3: TGTGCCAGCAGTGAAATATATGCAGGAGAACTCTACGAGCAGTACTTC.